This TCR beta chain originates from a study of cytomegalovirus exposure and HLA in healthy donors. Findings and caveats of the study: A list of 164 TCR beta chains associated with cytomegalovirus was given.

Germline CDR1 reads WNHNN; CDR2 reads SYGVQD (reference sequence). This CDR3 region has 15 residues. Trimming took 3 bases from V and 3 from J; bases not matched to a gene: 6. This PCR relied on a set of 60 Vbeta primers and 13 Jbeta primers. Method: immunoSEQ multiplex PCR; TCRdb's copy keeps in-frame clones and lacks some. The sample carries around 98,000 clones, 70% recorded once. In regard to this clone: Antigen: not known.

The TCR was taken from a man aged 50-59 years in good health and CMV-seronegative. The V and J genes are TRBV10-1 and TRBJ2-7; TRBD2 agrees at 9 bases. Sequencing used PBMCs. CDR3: CASSEIAGARYEQYF. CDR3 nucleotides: TGCGCCAGCAGTGAAATAGCGGGGGCCCGCTACGAGCAGTACTTC.